This T cell receptor beta chain was sequenced for a study of CD8 T cells in ankylosing spondylitis. Scientists made TCR beta libraries using quantitative 5'-RACE with molecular barcodes. One entry per CDR3 protein, called by TCRdb with MiXCR from the 5' RACE reads. This sample has 350,000 to 450,000 distinct CDR3 sequences; 20% occur once, and the top ten carry around 13%. This clonotype has just a few counts. The CDR3 covers 17 residues. Trimming cost V 1 base and J 4 bases; bases outside gene matches: 8. The chain uses TRBV12-3 or TRBV12-4 and TRBJ2-1, with 9 nucleotides matching TRBD2. The receptor was isolated from a male donor with ankylosing spondylitis or in good health (not recorded which). Sequencing used blood, either unsorted or a sorted T cell fraction (not recorded which). CDR3 sequence: CASSLEISGGGYNEQFF. CDR3 DNA: TGTGCCAGCAGTTTAGAAATTAGCGGGGGTGGATACAATGAGCAGTTCTTC.